This note documents a single TCR beta chain sequence. The sample holds a few counts of this clonotype. Its antigen remains undetermined. Nothing much larger sits one base from this clone, and base qualities are not available. Library method: 5' RACE. A second PCR of about 7 to 12 cycles was run with a J-beta primer mix and a sample-barcoded 5' primer. Each TCR beta cDNA molecule received a unique molecular identifier from a template-switch 5' adaptor carrying 12 random nucleotides. Each sample yielded at least 2.5 million CDR3-containing paired-end reads. First-strand cDNA was synthesized from all RNA with the Mint cDNA synthesis kit, primed by a TRBC-specific oligonucleotide. All cDNA was treated with uracil-DNA glycosylase and then went through a first 18-cycle PCR with the universal primers M1SS and BC2_uni_R. The source study handled its data this way. Normalization of each sample was performed by random selection of 1 million high-quality reads, each carrying a distinct molecular identifier. Reads with shared molecular identifiers were discarded instead of being binned into consensus sequences. MiTCR, with a Q25 quality threshold and the strictest error-elimination algorithm, was used for CDR3 identification, clonotype clustering and error correction. A nonparametric unseen species model with Euler transformation was used to estimate a lower bound on total TCR beta diversity. TCRdb cleaned the public reads at Q25 with fastp, built clones with MiXCR and kept in-frame beta chains. Every entry covers one CDR3 protein and lists the most common genes and DNA from its rows. These V and J calls derive from TCRdb rather than the authors' analysis. The sample has roughly 1.9 million distinct CDR3 sequences on record, around 40% of them singletons. The top ten hold more than 20% of the sample.

The source of the sample is a study of blood T cells in healthy people across ages (dated by TCRdb to the mid-2010s). Background on the whole study: In model experiments, roughly one uniquely barcoded TCR beta cDNA molecule per two T cells was captured by template switching. Donors were grouped into four age groups: young (average 16 years), middle-aged (39), aged (about 60) and long-lived (82). Donors of different ages were randomly distributed across sequencing lanes to avoid experimental bias. The study analyzed two additional independent replicas of 1 million unique cDNA reads from the same blood draw for two donors, one aged 18 to 29 and one aged 80 or older. Using deep sequencing normalized with unique cDNA molecular identifiers, the study measured how TCR beta repertoire diversity changes with age. Broader findings and caveats from the paper: Donor CMV infection status was unknown, potentially confounding age-related changes in expanded clonotypes. Observed TCR beta diversity per million T cells fell roughly linearly with age, and a significant reduction was already apparent by age about 43. Estimates of total diversity based on one million sequenced T cells were regarded as lower bounds and as underestimates. Conclusive comparison of naive and antigen-experienced compartments was prevented by the profiling of bulk unsorted PBMCs. Compared with the aged group, the long-lived group had more naive CD4+ T cells, fewer expanded clones and increased TCR diversity, a pattern suggesting age selection. The percentage of naive T cells measured by flow cytometry correlated strongly with observed TCR beta diversity.

The CDR3 contains 12 residues, cysteine and phenylalanine counted. The only DNA kept is the CDR3, 36 bases in frame from the first base. The junction shows trimming of 6 bases on V and 1 base on J, plus 4 bases between the germline ends. The germline V gene yields KGHDR for CDR1 and SFDVKD for CDR2. The donors were 40 or so Caucasian individuals from Russia, aged 6 to 90 years, who were systemically healthy. Each donor gave ten milliliters of peripheral blood, drawn into EDTA-treated Vacutainer tubes. Ficoll-Paque density-gradient centrifugation was used to isolate PBMCs, with at least 6.5 million per sample. Total RNA, at least 6 micrograms per sample, was extracted from PBMCs with Trizol reagent. For every donor, an aliquot of PBMCs went through flow cytometry to measure the percentages of naive CD45RAhigh/CD27high T cells.

Sequenced material: blood. The V gene is TRBV24-1 and the J gene is TRBJ2-3, with an unclear D gene assignment. This clonotype originated in a human donor in good health. The encoded CDR3 is CATSFGTDTQYF. The base sequence is TGTGCCACCAGTTTTGGCACAGATACGCAGTATTTT.